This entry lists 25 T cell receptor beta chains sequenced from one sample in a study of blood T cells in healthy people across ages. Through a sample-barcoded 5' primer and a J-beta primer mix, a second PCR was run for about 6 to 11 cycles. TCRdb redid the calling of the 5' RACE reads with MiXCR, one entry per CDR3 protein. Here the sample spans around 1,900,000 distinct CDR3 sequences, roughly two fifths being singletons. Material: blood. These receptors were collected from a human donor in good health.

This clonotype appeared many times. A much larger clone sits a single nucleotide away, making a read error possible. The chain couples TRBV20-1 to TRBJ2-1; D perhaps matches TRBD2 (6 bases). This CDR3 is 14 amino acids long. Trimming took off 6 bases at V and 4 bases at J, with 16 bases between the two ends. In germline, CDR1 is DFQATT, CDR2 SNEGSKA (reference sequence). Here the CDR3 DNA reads TGCAGTGCCCGAGGCGGGGCTGGGTACAATGAGCAGTTCTTC. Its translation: CSARGGAGYNEQFF.

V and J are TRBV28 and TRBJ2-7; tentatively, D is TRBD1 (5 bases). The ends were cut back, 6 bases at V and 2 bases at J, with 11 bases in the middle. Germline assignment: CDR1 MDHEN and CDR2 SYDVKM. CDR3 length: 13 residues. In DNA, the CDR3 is TGTGCCAGCAGAAACCAGGGAACCTACGAGCAGTACTTC. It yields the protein CASRNQGTYEQYF.

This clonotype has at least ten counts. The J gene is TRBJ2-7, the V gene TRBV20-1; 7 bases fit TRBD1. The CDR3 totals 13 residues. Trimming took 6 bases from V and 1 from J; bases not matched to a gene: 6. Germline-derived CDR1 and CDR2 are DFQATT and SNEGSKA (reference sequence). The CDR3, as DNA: TGCAGTGCGCCGACAGGGACATCCTACGAGCAGTACTTC. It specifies CSAPTGTSYEQYF.

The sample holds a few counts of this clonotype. As DNA, the CDR3 is TGTGCCAGCAGCCCAAATCCCATCCCGTTCTTC. Translated, it gives CASSPNPIPFF. The genes are TRBV7-2 and TRBJ2-1; unclear D gene. V shed 5 bases and J shed 15 bases, with 14 bases lying between them. The germline CDR1 and CDR2 sequences are SGHTA and FQGNSA. The CDR3 contains 11 residues.

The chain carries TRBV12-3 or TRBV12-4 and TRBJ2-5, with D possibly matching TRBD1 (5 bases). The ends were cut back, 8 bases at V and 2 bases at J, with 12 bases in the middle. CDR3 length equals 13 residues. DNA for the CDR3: TGTGCCAGCTGGGTAAGGGGACAAGAGACCCAGTACTTC. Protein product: CASWVRGQETQYF.

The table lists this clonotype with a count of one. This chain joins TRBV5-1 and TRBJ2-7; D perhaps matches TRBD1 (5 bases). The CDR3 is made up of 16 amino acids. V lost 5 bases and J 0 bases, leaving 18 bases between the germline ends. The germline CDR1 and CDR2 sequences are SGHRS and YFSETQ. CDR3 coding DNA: TGCGCCAGCAGAGATCCACCTTCACAGGCCTCCTACGAGCAGTACTTC. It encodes CASRDPPSQASYEQYF. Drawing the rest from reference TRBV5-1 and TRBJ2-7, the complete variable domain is KAGVTQTPRYLIKTRGQQVTLSCSPISGHRSVSWYQQTPGQGLQFLFEYFSETQRNKGNFPGRFSGRQFSNSRSEMNVSTLELGDSALYLCASRDPPSQASYEQYFGPGTRLTVT.

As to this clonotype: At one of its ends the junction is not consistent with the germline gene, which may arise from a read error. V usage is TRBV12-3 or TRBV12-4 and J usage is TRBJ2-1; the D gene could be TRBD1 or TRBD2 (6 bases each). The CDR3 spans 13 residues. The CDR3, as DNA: TGTGCCAGCATTTTCTTCGGGGGCAATGAGCAGGTCTTC. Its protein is CASIFFGGNEQVF.

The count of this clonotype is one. The CDR3 coding sequence is TGTGCCAGCAGCCGCCTTGGGGCTGCTTTCTTT. It yields the protein CASSRLGAAFF. The rearrangement joins TRBV6-2 or TRBV6-3 to TRBJ1-1, with a possible D match to TRBD1 (5 bases). Per the germline V gene, CDR1 is MNHEY and CDR2 is SVGEGT. V dropped 6 bases and J dropped 11 bases, with 13 bases sitting between them. There are 11 residues in the CDR3.

The CDR3 DNA reads TGTGCCATCAGTGAGTCATTACATCCGAACACTGAAGCTTTCTTT. Its translation: CAISESLHPNTEAFF. The chain uses TRBV10-3 and TRBJ1-1, with unresolved D. Germline CDR1 reads ENHRY; CDR2 reads SYGVKD. V shed 0 bases and J shed 1 base, with 9 bases lying between them. The CDR3 runs 15 residues.

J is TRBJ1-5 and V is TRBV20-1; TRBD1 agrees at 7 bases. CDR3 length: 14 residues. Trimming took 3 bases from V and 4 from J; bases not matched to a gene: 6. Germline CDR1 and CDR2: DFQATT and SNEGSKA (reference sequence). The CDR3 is CSASSGQRNQPQHF. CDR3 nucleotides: TGCAGTGCTAGCTCGGGACAGCGAAATCAGCCCCAGCATTTT.

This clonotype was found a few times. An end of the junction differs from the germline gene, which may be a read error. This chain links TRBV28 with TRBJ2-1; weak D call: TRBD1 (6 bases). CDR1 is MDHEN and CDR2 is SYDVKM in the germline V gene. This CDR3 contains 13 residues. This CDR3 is CASSEDSYNEQVF. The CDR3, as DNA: TGTGCCAGCAGTGAGGACAGCTACAATGAGCAGGTCTTC.

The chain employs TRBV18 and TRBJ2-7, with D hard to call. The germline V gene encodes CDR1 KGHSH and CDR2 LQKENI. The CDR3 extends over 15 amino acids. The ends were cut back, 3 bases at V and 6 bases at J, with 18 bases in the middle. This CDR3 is CASSPAGRTSGEQYF. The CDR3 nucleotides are TGTGCCAGCTCACCGGCCGGACGAACCTCAGGCGAGCAGTACTTC.

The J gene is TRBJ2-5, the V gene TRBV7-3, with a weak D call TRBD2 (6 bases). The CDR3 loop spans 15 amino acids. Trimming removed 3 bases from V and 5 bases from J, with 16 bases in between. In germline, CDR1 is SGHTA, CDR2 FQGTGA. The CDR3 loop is CASSLGGSASETQYF. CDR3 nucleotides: TGTGCCAGCAGCTTGGGGGGTAGCGCGTCCGAGACCCAGTACTTC.

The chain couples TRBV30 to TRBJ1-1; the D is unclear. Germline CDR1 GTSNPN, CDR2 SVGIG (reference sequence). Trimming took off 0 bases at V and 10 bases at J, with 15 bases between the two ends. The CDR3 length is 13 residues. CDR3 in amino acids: CAWSVLGSGSAFF. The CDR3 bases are TGTGCCTGGAGTGTCCTCGGATCGGGTTCAGCTTTCTTT. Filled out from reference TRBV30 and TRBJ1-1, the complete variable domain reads SQTIHQWPATLVQPVGSPLSLECTVEGTSNPNLYWYRQAAGRGLQLLFYSVGIGQISSEVPQNLSASRPQDRQFILSSKKLLLSDSGFYLCAWSVLGSGSAFFGQGTRLTVV.

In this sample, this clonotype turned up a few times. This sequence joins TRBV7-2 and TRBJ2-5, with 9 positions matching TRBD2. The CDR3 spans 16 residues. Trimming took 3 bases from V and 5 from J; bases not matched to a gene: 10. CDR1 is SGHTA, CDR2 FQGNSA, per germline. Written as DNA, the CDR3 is TGTGCCAGCAGCTTGCTAGCGGGGTCGGGGCAGGAGACCCAGTACTTC. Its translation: CASSLLAGSGQETQYF.

In nucleotides, the CDR3 is TGTGCCAGCAATACAGGGGTTCGGAACATTCAGTACTTC. Its protein product is CASNTGVRNIQYF. The genes are TRBV18 and TRBJ2-4; 7 bases align to TRBD1. The length of the CDR3 is 13 residues. V dropped 8 bases and J dropped 7; count of bases not matched to a gene: 8. The germline V gene has CDR1 KGHSH and CDR2 LQKENI. Full variable domain (outside the CDR3, taken from reference TRBV18 and TRBJ2-4): NAGVMQNPRHLVRRRGQEARLRCSPMKGHSHVYWYRQLPEEGLKFMVYLQKENIIDESGMPKERFSAEFPKEGPSILRIQQVVRGDSAAYFCASNTGVRNIQYFGAGTRLSVL.

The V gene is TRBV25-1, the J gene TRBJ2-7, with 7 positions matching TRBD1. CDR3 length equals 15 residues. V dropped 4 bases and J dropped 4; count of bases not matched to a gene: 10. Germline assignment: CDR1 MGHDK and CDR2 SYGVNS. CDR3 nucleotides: TGTGCCAGCAGTGGGTACCCGGGACAGTCTTACGAGCAGTACTTC. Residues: CASSGYPGQSYEQYF.

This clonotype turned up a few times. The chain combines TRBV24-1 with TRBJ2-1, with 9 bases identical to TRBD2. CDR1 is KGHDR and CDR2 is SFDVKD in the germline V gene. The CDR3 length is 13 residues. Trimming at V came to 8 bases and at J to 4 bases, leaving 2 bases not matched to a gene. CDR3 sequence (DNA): TGTGCCACCAAGCGGGGGGAATACAATGAGCAGTTCTTC. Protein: CATKRGEYNEQFF.

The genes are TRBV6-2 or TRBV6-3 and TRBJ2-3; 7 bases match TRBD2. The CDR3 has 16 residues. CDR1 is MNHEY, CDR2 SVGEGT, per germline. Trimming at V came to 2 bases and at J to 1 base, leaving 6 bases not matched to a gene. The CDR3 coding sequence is TGTGCCAGCAGTTACGTAGGGAGGGGCGGCACAGATACGCAGTATTTT. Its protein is CASSYVGRGGTDTQYF.

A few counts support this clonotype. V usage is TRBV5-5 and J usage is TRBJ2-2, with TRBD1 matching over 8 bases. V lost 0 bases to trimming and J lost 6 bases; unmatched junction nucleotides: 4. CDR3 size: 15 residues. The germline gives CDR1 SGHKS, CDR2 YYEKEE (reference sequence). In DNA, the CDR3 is TGTGCCAGCAGCTTGGAGACAGGGGTTCCCGGGGAGCTGTTTTTT. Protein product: CASSLETGVPGELFF.

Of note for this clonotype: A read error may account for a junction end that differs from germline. CDR3 sequence: CAGSYFRGQELFF. Here the CDR3 DNA reads TGTGCCGGCAGTTACTTCCGAGGACAGGAGCTGTTTTTT. The V gene is TRBV6-5, the J gene TRBJ1-4; D is perhaps TRBD1 (5 bases). Matching the DNA end better, TRBJ2-2 makes the J call doubtful. CDR1 and CDR2 (germline): MNHEY, SVGAGI. The CDR3 loop spans 13 amino acids.

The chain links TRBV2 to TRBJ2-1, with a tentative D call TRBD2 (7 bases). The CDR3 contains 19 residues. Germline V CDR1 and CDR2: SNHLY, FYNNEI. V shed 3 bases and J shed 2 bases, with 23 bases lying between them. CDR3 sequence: CASSEAILGGGLPYNEQFF. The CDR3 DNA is TGTGCCAGCAGTGAGGCGATCCTAGGCGGGGGCCTCCCCTACAATGAGCAGTTCTTC.

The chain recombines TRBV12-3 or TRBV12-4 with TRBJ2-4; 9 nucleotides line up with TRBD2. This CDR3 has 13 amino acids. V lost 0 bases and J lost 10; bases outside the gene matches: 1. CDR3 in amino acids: CASSLALAGIQYF. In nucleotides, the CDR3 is TGTGCCAGCAGTTTAGCGCTAGCGGGGATTCAGTACTTC.

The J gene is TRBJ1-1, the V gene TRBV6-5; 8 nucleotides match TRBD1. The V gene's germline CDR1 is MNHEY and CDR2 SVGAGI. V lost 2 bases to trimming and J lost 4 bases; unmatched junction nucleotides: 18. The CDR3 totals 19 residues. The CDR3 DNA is TGTGCCAGCAGTTACGAAAAGGGGACAGGTTCCCCCATGAGCACTGAAGCTTTCTTT. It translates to CASSYEKGTGSPMSTEAFF.

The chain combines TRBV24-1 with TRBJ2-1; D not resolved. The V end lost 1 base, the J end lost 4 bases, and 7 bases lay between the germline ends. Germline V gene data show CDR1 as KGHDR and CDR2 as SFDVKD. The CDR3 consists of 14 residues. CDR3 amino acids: CATSDFTVYNEQFF. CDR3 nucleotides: TGTGCCACCAGTGATTTTACGGTATACAATGAGCAGTTCTTC.